This record looks at one TCR beta chain sequence and its context. The antigen this receptor binds is unknown. The sample holds no much larger clone one base away, and base qualities are not on file. According to the study, the label for this sample's treatment or condition signals: live attenuated yellow fever vaccine strain. At every blood-draw timepoint, two biological replicates of bulk PBMCs were collected. PBMCs were isolated from peripheral blood using a standard Ficoll-Paque protocol. TriZol was used to extract RNA from bulk PBMCs, from CD4 and CD8 fractions, and from dextramer-positive and dextramer-negative fractions. Between the V and J ends, shortened by 0 bases and 0 bases respectively, the junction contains 8 bases. For CDR1 and CDR2, the germline V gene lists SGHRS and YFSETQ. Spanning cysteine to phenylalanine, the CDR3 consists of 15 amino acids. Of the read, only the CDR3 DNA is kept; its 45 bases are in frame from base 1.

The sample originates from a study of T cells after yellow fever vaccination (dated by TCRdb to between 2019 and 2020). Some background on the complete study: The SMART-Seq v4 Ultra Low Input RNA kit was used to prepare libraries from fractions with low cell numbers. To follow T-cell clones before and after primary and booster YFV17D yellow fever vaccination, bulk TCR alpha and beta repertoires were sequenced over time. Two healthy male donors, one aged 18 to 30 and one aged 30 to 40 years, made up the cohort. Blood samples were taken at several timepoints before and after primary and secondary immunization, and bulk PBMC replicates and cell subsets were isolated.

Overall results and qualifications from the work: Computational filtering was needed because FACS-sorted repertoires could contain abundant contaminating clonotypes from the bulk population. Because the study included only a couple of donors, the extent to which the findings can be generalized is limited. Compared with the primary T-cell response, the secondary T-cell response was weaker but faster, peaking on day 5 rather than day 15. Most clones expanded after primary vaccination (around 96% of CD4 and around nine tenths of CD8) were re-detected after the booster, suggesting that broad memory maintenance occurred. A small share of clonotypes was detected in both CD4 and CD8 compartments, with the overlap likely arising from convergent recombination.

Synthesis of TCR cDNA relied on 5'RACE template switching, a step that introduced a universal primer site along with unique molecular identifiers. Priming for cDNA synthesis came from both the TCR alpha and TCR beta constant segments. Library amplification involved two PCR steps, and the second step added sample barcodes and sequencing adapters. Sequencing of libraries was done on Illumina HiSeq 2500 (2x100 bp) or NovaSeq (2x150 bp). The original pipeline was this. Demultiplexing of reads and collapsing into UMI consensus sequences were performed with MIGEC, and V(D)J alignment was carried out with MiXCR. Using edgeR on replicate PBMC samples, clonotypes were called vaccine-responding if FDR was below 0.01 and the log2 fold change was above 5 up to day 15. CD4 or CD8 identity was assigned to each bulk clonotype according to whether the clonotype was present at higher abundance in the sequenced CD4 repertoire or the sequenced CD8 repertoire. TCRdb handled the public reads itself, with Q25 trimming in fastp and clone calling in MiXCR, and kept productive beta chains. Rows are unified per CDR3 protein, each entry keeping the most common DNA and genes. Clone size and V and J calls follow TCRdb, not the original study. This sample is represented by around 340,000 distinct CDR3 sequences; 8.5% to 10% of them were singletons. The ten top clones hold 18% of the sample.

The TCR sequence derives from a man between 18 and 29 years old who received the YFV17D yellow fever vaccine. Material: PBMCs, obtained on the day of the first yellow fever vaccination. The V gene is TRBV5-1 and the J gene is TRBJ2-3; no D segment can be confidently identified. CDR3 protein: CASSLEFPSTDTQYF. The nucleotides are TGCGCCAGCAGCTTGGAGTTCCCCAGCACAGATACGCAGTATTTT.